This T cell receptor (beta chain) was captured in a study of cytomegalovirus exposure and HLA in healthy donors. Trimming removed 4 bases at V and 5 bases at J, with 22 bases between. Germline V lookup: CDR1 SGHRS, CDR2 YFSETQ. CDR3 length: 16 amino acids. General study results and limits: CMV antigen specificity was confirmed in vitro for a few CMV-associated chains. The study designated 150 to 200 TCR beta chains cytomegalovirus-associated.

Vbeta (60) and Jbeta (13) primers were used in the PCR. In the original processing: The authors later counted about 80 million unique TCR beta chains, some 11 million of them shared. Sequenced by immunoSEQ multiplex PCR; TCRdb stores in-frame clones only, minus some. That table furnishes V, J and clone size, whereas the DNA furnished D and trimming. Of about 150,000 clones in the sample, roughly four fifths are singletons; the top ten hold roughly 5.2%. Comment on this clone: Its antigen is as yet unknown.

The specimen sequenced was PBMCs. The chain links TRBV5-1 to TRBJ2-7; a possible D gene is TRBD1 (6 bases). This sequence originates from a young man in good health and CMV-seronegative. CDR3 region: CASSGARGVTVHEQYF. CDR3 sequence (DNA): TGCGCCAGCAGCGGGGCCAGGGGAGTGACGGTCCACGAGCAGTACTTC.